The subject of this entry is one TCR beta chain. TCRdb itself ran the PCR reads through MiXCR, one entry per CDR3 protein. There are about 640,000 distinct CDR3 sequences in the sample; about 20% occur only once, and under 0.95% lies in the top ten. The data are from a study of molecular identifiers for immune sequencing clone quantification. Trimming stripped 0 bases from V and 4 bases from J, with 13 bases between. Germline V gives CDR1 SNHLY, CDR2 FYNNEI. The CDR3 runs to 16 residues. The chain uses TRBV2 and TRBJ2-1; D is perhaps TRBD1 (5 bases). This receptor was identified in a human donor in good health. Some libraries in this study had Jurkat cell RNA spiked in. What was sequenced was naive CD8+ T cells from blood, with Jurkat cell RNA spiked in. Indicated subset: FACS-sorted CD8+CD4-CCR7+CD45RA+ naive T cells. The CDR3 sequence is CASSEAGQLVYNEQFF. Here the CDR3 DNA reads TGTGCCAGCAGTGAAGCGGGGCAGTTAGTATACAATGAGCAGTTCTTC.